These T cell receptor beta chains were read from a single sample in a study of beta chain features in type 1 diabetes. The protocol was immunoSEQ multiplex PCR, while the TCRdb copy is restricted to in-frame clones and leaves out a portion. The sample has 390,000 or so clones, about 14% seen once; the top ten hold roughly 0.033%. Sequencing was carried out using naive CD4+ T cells from blood. The receptor set was obtained from a man aged 30-40 years in good health. Each CDR3 is given with its conserved first and last residue. The order of the fields is CDR3 DNA, CDR3 protein, CDR3 length, J gene, D gene, clone size, V gene. A D gene is named only where the DNA matches it firmly. Clone size, where shown, is once, few, many, or a class for clones that have expanded.

CDR3 DNA: TGTGCCAGCAGCTCACGACTAGCGGACAATGAGCAGTTCTTC; CDR3 protein: CASSSRLADNEQFF; CDR3 length: 14; J gene: TRBJ2-1; D gene: TRBD2; clone size: few; V gene: TRBV7-2
CDR3 DNA: TGCGCCAGCAGCGCCTTAGGTCTCGTGCAAGAGACCCAGTACTTC; CDR3 protein: CASSALGLVQETQYF; CDR3 length: 15; J gene: TRBJ2-5; D gene: NA; clone size: few; V gene: TRBV4-1
CDR3 DNA: TGTGCCACCAGCAGAGGAGGCAGGGCGTACGAGCAGTACTTC; CDR3 protein: CATSRGGRAYEQYF; CDR3 length: 14; J gene: TRBJ2-7; D gene: NA; clone size: NA; V gene: TRBV15
CDR3 DNA: TGTGCCAGCAGCACCACTAGCGGGAGCCCCTACGAGCAGTACTTC; CDR3 protein: CASSTTSGSPYEQYF; CDR3 length: 15; J gene: TRBJ2-7; D gene: TRBD2; clone size: NA; V gene: TRBV7-2
CDR3 DNA: TGTGCCAGCAGCTTACCAGGCGCCGCTAGCACAGATACGCAGTATTTT; CDR3 protein: CASSLPGAASTDTQYF; CDR3 length: 16; J gene: TRBJ2-3; D gene: NA; clone size: few; V gene: TRBV7-9
CDR3 DNA: TGCAGCGTTCAGGGGCTATACGAGCAGTACTTC; CDR3 protein: CSVQGLYEQYF; CDR3 length: 11; J gene: TRBJ2-7; D gene: NA; clone size: NA; V gene: TRBV29-1
CDR3 DNA: TGCGCCAGCAGCGTAGACGGACGCAAATCCTACGAGCAGTACTTC; CDR3 protein: CASSVDGRKSYEQYF; CDR3 length: 15; J gene: TRBJ2-7; D gene: NA; clone size: NA; V gene: TRBV5-1
CDR3 DNA: TGCGCCAGCAGCCAAGTTGGAGGGGAAAGGGTCTTC; CDR3 protein: CASSQVGGERVF; CDR3 length: 12; J gene: TRBJ2-1; D gene: NA; clone size: few; V gene: TRBV4-1
CDR3 DNA: TGCAGCGTATCAGGGGGAAGCACAGATACGCAGTATTTT; CDR3 protein: CSVSGGSTDTQYF; CDR3 length: 13; J gene: TRBJ2-3; D gene: TRBD1; clone size: few; V gene: TRBV29-1
CDR3 DNA: TGCGCCAGCAGCCAAGATCTACGGGGGGCAAGGAATGAGCAGTTCTTC; CDR3 protein: CASSQDLRGARNEQFF; CDR3 length: 16; J gene: TRBJ2-1; D gene: NA; clone size: few; V gene: TRBV4-3
CDR3 DNA: TGCGCCAGCCACGGGACAGGATCCTACGAGCAGTACTTC; CDR3 protein: CASHGTGSYEQYF; CDR3 length: 13; J gene: TRBJ2-7; D gene: TRBD1; clone size: NA; V gene: TRBV5-1
CDR3 DNA: TGTGCCAGCAGAAACAACCCGGGGGGGAACACTGAAGCTTTCTTT; CDR3 protein: CASRNNPGGNTEAFF; CDR3 length: 15; J gene: TRBJ1-1; D gene: NA; clone size: few; V gene: TRBV6-5
CDR3 DNA: TGCAGCGTACGTGGGACCTACGAGCAGTACTTC; CDR3 protein: CSVRGTYEQYF; CDR3 length: 11; J gene: TRBJ2-7; D gene: NA; clone size: NA; V gene: TRBV29-1
CDR3 DNA: TGTGCCAGCAGCGCAGCGGGAGCCACAGATACGCAGTATTTT; CDR3 protein: CASSAAGATDTQYF; CDR3 length: 14; J gene: TRBJ2-3; D gene: TRBD2; clone size: few; V gene: TRBV4-2
CDR3 DNA: TGCGCCAGCAGCCAAGACCCCTATGCGGGATGGTTAGAGACCCAGTACTTC; CDR3 protein: CASSQDPYAGWLETQYF; CDR3 length: 17; J gene: TRBJ2-5; D gene: NA; clone size: NA; V gene: TRBV4-3
CDR3 DNA: TGTGCCAGCAGCTTACTGACTAGCGAGCAGGAGACCCAGTACTTC; CDR3 protein: CASSLLTSEQETQYF; CDR3 length: 15; J gene: TRBJ2-5; D gene: TRBD2; clone size: NA; V gene: TRBV11-3
CDR3 DNA: TGCGCCAGCAGCCAAGATGTGACAACCTATGGCTACACCTTC; CDR3 protein: CASSQDVTTYGYTF; CDR3 length: 14; J gene: TRBJ1-2; D gene: NA; clone size: NA; V gene: TRBV4-3
CDR3 DNA: TGTGCCAGCAGCCCAAGACTAGCGGGGAACAATGAGCAGTTCTTC; CDR3 protein: CASSPRLAGNNEQFF; CDR3 length: 15; J gene: TRBJ2-1; D gene: TRBD2; clone size: few; V gene: TRBV11-3
CDR3 DNA: TGTGCCAGCTCACCACTCGGGGAGAGCTCTGGAAACACCATATATTTT; CDR3 protein: CASSPLGESSGNTIYF; CDR3 length: 16; J gene: TRBJ1-3; D gene: NA; clone size: few; V gene: TRBV18
CDR3 DNA: TGTGCCAGCAGCCAAGATATTCCGGGTAGCGGAGAGACCCAGTACTTC; CDR3 protein: CASSQDIPGSGETQYF; CDR3 length: 16; J gene: TRBJ2-5; D gene: NA; clone size: few; V gene: TRBV14
CDR3 DNA: TGTGCCAGTATGGAGGGGGAGACCCAGTACTTC; CDR3 protein: CASMEGETQYF; CDR3 length: 11; J gene: TRBJ2-5; D gene: NA; clone size: NA; V gene: TRBV19
CDR3 DNA: TGTGCCAGCAGCGTAACTAGCGGTTCCTACAATGAGCAGTTCTTC; CDR3 protein: CASSVTSGSYNEQFF; CDR3 length: 15; J gene: TRBJ2-1; D gene: TRBD2; clone size: NA; V gene: TRBV9
CDR3 DNA: TGTGCCAGCAGCGTTGAAGTGGGGGGGCGTCGTTCCCCAGAGACCCAGTACTTC; CDR3 protein: CASSVEVGGRRSPETQYF; CDR3 length: 18; J gene: TRBJ2-5; D gene: NA; clone size: few; V gene: TRBV9
CDR3 DNA: TGCGCCAGCAGCCAAGACAGACTAGCGGGGCGGGAGACCCAGTACTTC; CDR3 protein: CASSQDRLAGRETQYF; CDR3 length: 16; J gene: TRBJ2-5; D gene: TRBD2; clone size: few; V gene: TRBV4-3
CDR3 DNA: TGTGCCAGCAGTAAACGGGTGCAGCGCACAGATACGCAGTATTTT; CDR3 protein: CASSKRVQRTDTQYF; CDR3 length: 15; J gene: TRBJ2-3; D gene: NA; clone size: few; V gene: TRBV27
CDR3 DNA: TGTGCAAGTCGCTCGAGGGACACAGATACGCAGTATTTT; CDR3 protein: CASRSRDTDTQYF; CDR3 length: 13; J gene: TRBJ2-3; D gene: NA; clone size: NA; V gene: TRBV12-2
CDR3 DNA: TGTGCCAGCAGTTATGGTACAGATACGCAGTATTTT; CDR3 protein: CASSYGTDTQYF; CDR3 length: 12; J gene: TRBJ2-3; D gene: NA; clone size: NA; V gene: TRBV6-5
CDR3 DNA: TGCAGCACGCGAGGGGAGCAGGGGGCAGGGAATGAGCAGTTCTTC; CDR3 protein: CSTRGEQGAGNEQFF; CDR3 length: 15; J gene: TRBJ2-1; D gene: TRBD1; clone size: few; V gene: TRBV29-1
CDR3 DNA: TGTGCCGCCGGCCAGTTCTACACCTTC; CDR3 protein: CAAGQFYTF; CDR3 length: 9; J gene: TRBJ1-2; D gene: NA; clone size: few; V gene: TRBV7-2
CDR3 DNA: TGTGCCAGCGGGGCATTCGGTAGTGAAAAACTGTTTTTT; CDR3 protein: CASGAFGSEKLFF; CDR3 length: 13; J gene: TRBJ1-4; D gene: NA; clone size: NA; V gene: TRBV7-8
CDR3 DNA: TGTGCCTGGAGTGGCCCCGGTGTTAGCAATCAGCCCCAGCATTTT; CDR3 protein: CAWSGPGVSNQPQHF; CDR3 length: 15; J gene: TRBJ1-5; D gene: NA; clone size: NA; V gene: TRBV30
CDR3 DNA: TGTGCCGGGTATAAGAACACTGAAGCTTTCTTT; CDR3 protein: CAGYKNTEAFF; CDR3 length: 11; J gene: TRBJ1-1; D gene: NA; clone size: few; V gene: TRBV30
CDR3 DNA: TGTGCCAGCAGTTTACTTGGAGAGACCCAGTACTTC; CDR3 protein: CASSLLGETQYF; CDR3 length: 12; J gene: TRBJ2-5; D gene: NA; clone size: once; V gene: TRBV27
CDR3 DNA: TGTGCCAGCAGCTCCTCGTCGCTTAGAGGCACAGATACGCAGTATTTT; CDR3 protein: CASSSSSLRGTDTQYF; CDR3 length: 16; J gene: TRBJ2-3; D gene: NA; clone size: NA; V gene: TRBV13
CDR3 DNA: TGTGCCAGCAGCCCCAACGCCCACGAGCAGTACTTC; CDR3 protein: CASSPNAHEQYF; CDR3 length: 12; J gene: TRBJ2-7; D gene: NA; clone size: NA; V gene: TRBV7-9
CDR3 DNA: TGTGCCAGTCAACGGGTGACGGCAGATACGCAGTATTTT; CDR3 protein: CASQRVTADTQYF; CDR3 length: 13; J gene: TRBJ2-3; D gene: NA; clone size: NA; V gene: TRBV19
CDR3 DNA: TGTGCCAGCAGCTCGCTTATAGCGGGGCTGGAGGAGACCCAGTACTTC; CDR3 protein: CASSSLIAGLEETQYF; CDR3 length: 16; J gene: TRBJ2-5; D gene: TRBD2; clone size: few; V gene: TRBV13
CDR3 DNA: TGTGCCAGCAGCTTAGATGGGTACGGGACGAACATTCAGTACTTC; CDR3 protein: CASSLDGYGTNIQYF; CDR3 length: 15; J gene: TRBJ2-4; D gene: NA; clone size: NA; V gene: TRBV7-3
CDR3 DNA: TGTGCCAGCAGCCCCCGGGTTAGCGGGGCTTCTTACAATGAGCAGTTCTTC; CDR3 protein: CASSPRVSGASYNEQFF; CDR3 length: 17; J gene: TRBJ2-1; D gene: TRBD2; clone size: few; V gene: TRBV7-2
CDR3 DNA: TGTGCCAGCTCACCAAGAAATAGCGGTGTAAGAGCGGATACGCAGTATTTT; CDR3 protein: CASSPRNSGVRADTQYF; CDR3 length: 17; J gene: TRBJ2-3; D gene: NA; clone size: few; V gene: TRBV18
CDR3 DNA: TGTGCCAGCAGTGCGGGGGCGGGAAATTCACCCCTCCACTTT; CDR3 protein: CASSAGAGNSPLHF; CDR3 length: 14; J gene: TRBJ1-6; D gene: NA; clone size: NA; V gene: TRBV25-1
CDR3 DNA: TGTGCTAGTGGAGAGTCAGGGGCGATTAATCAGCCCCAGCATTTT; CDR3 protein: CASGESGAINQPQHF; CDR3 length: 15; J gene: TRBJ1-5; D gene: NA; clone size: few; V gene: TRBV12-5
CDR3 DNA: TGTGCCACCAGCAGAGGACTTTCAGCGGGAGGGCCACCGGGGCACAATGAGCAGTTCTTC; CDR3 protein: CATSRGLSAGGPPGHNEQFF; CDR3 length: 20; J gene: TRBJ2-1; D gene: TRBD2; clone size: NA; V gene: TRBV15
CDR3 DNA: TGTGCCAGCAGCTTAAAGGCAACAGGGGATTGGGGCACAGATACGCAGTATTTT; CDR3 protein: CASSLKATGDWGTDTQYF; CDR3 length: 18; J gene: TRBJ2-3; D gene: TRBD1; clone size: NA; V gene: TRBV7-2
CDR3 DNA: TGTGCCAGCTCCCTGGGGGGCGACTATGGCTACACCTTC; CDR3 protein: CASSLGGDYGYTF; CDR3 length: 13; J gene: TRBJ1-2; D gene: NA; clone size: few; V gene: TRBV18
CDR3 DNA: TGTGCCAGCAGCTTATTGGCGGACAATGAGCAGTTCTTC; CDR3 protein: CASSLLADNEQFF; CDR3 length: 13; J gene: TRBJ2-1; D gene: NA; clone size: few; V gene: TRBV11-3
CDR3 DNA: TGTGCCAGCAGCTTGGCACAAGATACGCAGTATTTT; CDR3 protein: CASSLAQDTQYF; CDR3 length: 12; J gene: TRBJ2-3; D gene: NA; clone size: NA; V gene: TRBV5-6
CDR3 DNA: TGCAGCGTTGCTAGCGGGTTGACAGATACGCAGTATTTT; CDR3 protein: CSVASGLTDTQYF; CDR3 length: 13; J gene: TRBJ2-3; D gene: TRBD2; clone size: few; V gene: TRBV29-1